The 21 T cell receptor beta chains reported below all come from one sample, sequenced in a study of T cells after yellow fever vaccination. TCRdb used MiXCR to reprocess the 5' RACE reads, holding one entry per CDR3 protein. The sample has under 550,000 distinct CDR3 sequences; around a fifth are singletons. Sequenced here: PBMCs, sampled about 21 days after the first yellow fever vaccination. These receptors all stem from a man aged 18 to 30 who received the YFV17D yellow fever vaccine.

The rearrangement joins TRBV6-2 or TRBV6-3 to TRBJ2-7; D call uncertain. V lost 1 base and J lost 5, with 3 bases in between. The CDR3 sequence is 11 residues long. Germline loops: CDR1 MNHEY, CDR2 SVGEGT. This chain's CDR3 is CASSYWNEQYF. CDR3 sequence (DNA): TGTGCCAGCAGTTACTGGAACGAGCAGTACTTC.

The V call is TRBV11-2, the J call TRBJ2-2, with 13 positions matching TRBD2. This CDR3 contains 18 residues. CDR1 SGHAT and CDR2 FQNNGV come from the germline V gene. After removal of 5 bases from V and 1 base from J, the junction contained 7 bases not matched to a gene. The CDR3 protein is CASSLRGLAGLNTGELFF. The CDR3 DNA is TGTGCCAGCAGCCTGAGGGGACTAGCGGGACTGAACACCGGGGAGCTGTTTTTT.

This clonotype was counted only a few times. The chain couples TRBV5-4 to TRBJ2-7; a weak D match, TRBD1 (6 bases). CDR3 length: 13 residues. V gave up 0 bases and J gave up 5 bases, with 9 bases separating them. Per the germline V gene, CDR1 is SGHNT and CDR2 is YYREEE (reference sequence). CDR3 amino acids: CASSLDRVHEQYF. The CDR3 nucleotides are TGTGCCAGCAGCTTGGACAGGGTCCACGAGCAGTACTTC.

This clonotype was recorded a few times. The rearrangement links TRBV6-2 or TRBV6-3 to TRBJ1-5; unclear D gene. Germline V gene lookup returns CDR1 MNHEY and CDR2 SVGEGT. V was trimmed by 7 bases and J by 3 bases, leaving 16 bases between them. The CDR3 consists of 15 residues. CDR3 in DNA: TGTGCCAGCACCCGCGAAGTCTTTAACAATCAGCCCCAGCATTTT. Encoded protein: CASTREVFNNQPQHF.

This clonotype was observed a handful of times. The V call is TRBV27, the J call TRBJ2-3; 12 nucleotides align to TRBD2. The CDR3 extends over 17 amino acids. V trimming: 5 bases; J trimming: 2 bases; junction bases outside the gene matches: 8. Germline CDR1 and CDR2: MNHEY and SMNVEV (reference sequence). As DNA, the CDR3 is TGTGCCAGCAGTCCCCGGACTAGCGGGGCATTCACAGATACGCAGTATTTT. Its translation: CASSPRTSGAFTDTQYF.

This clonotype was seen ten or more times. This sequence joins TRBV12-3 or TRBV12-4 and TRBJ1-3; D gene uncertain. Trimming removed 3 bases at V and 4 bases at J, with 13 bases between. The CDR3 is made up of 15 amino acids. The CDR3 loop is CASSFVRGLGNTIYF. The CDR3, as DNA: TGTGCCAGCAGTTTTGTTCGCGGGCTAGGAAACACCATATATTTT.

The chain recombines TRBV28 with TRBJ1-2; D remains ambiguous. V gave up 2 bases and J gave up 4 bases, with 11 bases separating them. This CDR3 is 14 amino acids long. Germline V CDR1 and CDR2: MDHEN, SYDVKM. CDR3 nucleotide sequence: TGTGCCAGCAGTTTAGTGGCGGAGACCTATGGCTACACCTTC. Its translation: CASSLVAETYGYTF.

The rearrangement joins TRBV5-1 to TRBJ2-1, with 10 positions matching TRBD2. CDR3 length equals 20 residues. The V and J ends lost 0 bases and 10 bases, in that order; junction bases with no gene match: 22. Germline values: CDR1 SGHRS, CDR2 YFSETQ. CDR3 residues: CASSLAGGLAGEFQSGEQFF. The CDR3 DNA follows: TGCGCCAGCAGCTTGGCCGGTGGGCTAGCGGGGGAGTTTCAGTCTGGCGAGCAGTTCTTC.

This rearrangement joins TRBV4-3 to TRBJ2-4; D remains ambiguous. V shed 0 bases and J shed 1 base, with 16 bases lying between them. Germline CDR1 and CDR2: LGHNA and YSLEER. The CDR3 sequence is 18 residues long. The CDR3 here is CASSQDSGPQHAKNIQYF. The CDR3 bases are TGCGCCAGCAGCCAAGATAGTGGGCCACAGCACGCCAAAAACATTCAGTACTTC.

This chain connects TRBV12-3 or TRBV12-4 to TRBJ1-4; D unclear. V was shortened by 2 bases and J by 8 bases, with 9 bases between the two germline ends. The CDR3 is 13 amino acids. CDR3 nucleotide sequence: TGTGCCAGCAGTTTACTCAATGGGGAAAAACTGTTTTTT. Its translation: CASSLLNGEKLFF.

The chain links TRBV6-2 or TRBV6-3 to TRBJ1-1, with 8 nucleotides matching TRBD1. This CDR3 is 15 amino acids long. From germline, CDR1 is MNHEY and CDR2 SVGEGT. The ends lost 6 bases at V and 6 bases at J; junction bases unmatched: 12. CDR3 nucleotide sequence: TGTGCCAGCAGCCCAGCTCAGGGGGCTAACGCTGAAGCTTTCTTT. Residues: CASSPAQGANAEAFF.

This chain links TRBV24-1 with TRBJ2-5; the D is unclear. This CDR3 has 15 amino acids. V was cut by 4 bases and J by 2 bases, with 13 bases left in between. The V gene's germline CDR1 is KGHDR and CDR2 SFDVKD. CDR3 in amino acids: CATSDWTQSQETQYF. CDR3 in DNA: TGTGCCACCAGTGACTGGACCCAAAGTCAAGAGACCCAGTACTTC.

This clonotype occurred a few times. The V gene is TRBV12-5, the J gene TRBJ1-2; D gene ambiguous. V lost 2 bases to trimming and J lost 7 bases, with 5 bases between them. Germline values: CDR1 LGHNT, CDR2 FRNRAP. The CDR3 loop spans 11 amino acids. CDR3 protein: CASGLMGGYTF. The DNA of the CDR3 is TGTGCTAGTGGTTTGATGGGTGGCTACACCTTC.

This clonotype was recorded many times. The CDR3 is CASSLRLAGGELFF. As DNA, the CDR3 is TGTGCCAGCAGTTTACGTCTAGCGGGGGGGGAGCTGTTTTTT. The V call is TRBV12-3 or TRBV12-4, the J call TRBJ2-2, with 9 bases lining up with TRBD2. Trimming cost V 2 bases and J 8 bases; bases outside gene matches: 3. This CDR3 contains 14 residues.

The V call is TRBV4-1, the J call TRBJ2-3, with 7 positions matching TRBD2. Looked up from germline, CDR1 is MGHRA and CDR2 is YSYEKL. V shed 6 bases and J 3 bases; nucleotides not matched to a gene: 6. The CDR3 is 14 amino acids. CDR3: CASRSVGGTDTQYF. The CDR3 nucleotides are TGCGCCAGCAGGTCTGTCGGGGGGACAGATACGCAGTATTTT.

This chain links TRBV14 with TRBJ1-4, with D unresolved. The CDR3 contains 17 residues. V lost 3 bases, J lost 5 bases, and 19 bases lay in between. Per the germline V gene, CDR1 is SGHDN and CDR2 is FVKESK. CDR3 sequence reads: CASSHIRPPFRNEKLFF. The CDR3 bases are TGTGCCAGCAGCCATATTCGCCCGCCATTCCGAAATGAAAAACTGTTTTTT.

This clonotype was counted between two and nine times. The DNA for the CDR3 is TGTGCCAGCAGAACCAGGTACCAAGAGACCCAGTACTTC. It codes for CASRTRYQETQYF. The chain recombines TRBV6-2 or TRBV6-3 with TRBJ2-5, with D unresolved. Trimming removed 6 bases from V and 0 bases from J, with 8 bases in between. The germline gives CDR1 MNHEY, CDR2 SVGEGT. The CDR3 runs to 13 residues.

The rearrangement uses TRBV5-1 and TRBJ2-5; 9 nucleotides line up with TRBD1. The V segment lost 0 bases and the J segment 4 bases; nucleotides outside the gene matches: 10. The CDR3 has 17 residues. CDR1 is SGHRS, CDR2 YFSETQ, per germline. The CDR3 coding sequence is TGCGCCAGCAGCTTGGCCAGTGGACAGGGGAGGGTAGAGACCCAGTACTTC. This translates into CASSLASGQGRVETQYF.

This clonotype was seen a few times. This chain connects TRBV4-1 to TRBJ1-1, with D hard to call. Germline V gives CDR1 MGHRA, CDR2 YSYEKL. The CDR3 is 15 residues long. V gave up 0 bases and J gave up 7 bases, with 15 bases separating them. CDR3: CASSQETKRNGEAFF. The CDR3 DNA reads as TGCGCCAGCAGCCAAGAAACGAAACGCAACGGTGAAGCTTTCTTT.

The V gene is TRBV2, the J gene TRBJ2-4; TRBD2 matches at 11 bases. V shed 3 bases, J shed 0 bases, and the junction held 7 bases outside the gene matches. Germline V CDR1 and CDR2: SNHLY, FYNNEI. This CDR3 spans 18 amino acids. The chain's CDR3 is CASSEFSGGAEAKNIQYF. DNA of the CDR3: TGTGCCAGCAGTGAGTTTAGCGGGGGGGCAGAAGCCAAAAACATTCAGTACTTC.

This clonotype appeared a few times. This may be a read error: a much more frequent sequence differs by one nucleotide. V is TRBV5-4 and J is TRBJ2-7; D ambiguous. Trimming took off 2 bases at V and 1 base at J, with 7 bases between the two ends. The CDR3 is made up of 13 amino acids. Germline loops: CDR1 SGHNT, CDR2 YYREEE (reference sequence). The DNA of the CDR3 is TGTGCCAGCAGCTTCCCAGAGTCCTACGAGCAGTACTTC. This codes for CASSFPESYEQYF.